Here is one T cell receptor beta chain with its context. This specimen comes from a study of T cell changes during pregnancy in multiple sclerosis. Here immunoSEQ multiplex PCR was the method, and the copy in TCRdb shows in-frame clones only, minus some. Of under 90,000 clones listed, 92% are singletons. This TCR came from a female donor in good health, enrolled as a control in a pregnancy study. The source material was peripheral blood, sampled in the second trimester of pregnancy.

CDR3 in DNA: TGTGCCAGTAGTAAACTAGCGGGGGGGCGGGAGACCCAGTACTTC. Translating gives CASSKLAGGRETQYF. The chain has TRBV19 and TRBJ2-5, with 13 bases identical to TRBD2. Trimming at V came to 4 bases and at J to 5 bases, leaving 4 bases not matched to a gene. The CDR3 spans 15 residues. Per the germline V gene, CDR1 is LNHDA and CDR2 is SQIVND (reference sequence).